These 9 T cell receptor beta chains originate from one sample sequenced in a study of vaccination and CD4 T cells after COVID-19. The treatment denotes: roughly 10-day PBMC culture with coronavirus spike peptide pools or control peptides (ViraFEST assay). These TCRs are of unknown antigen specificity. The Oncomine TCR Beta short-read assay was applied to DNA of cultured CD4+ T cells. TCRdb reanalysed the PCR reads using MiXCR and keeps one entry per CDR3 protein. The sample lists 9,500 to 15,000 distinct CDR3 sequences; more than 25% were seen once. The sample comprised cultured CD4+ T cells from blood. The receptor set was obtained from a human donor with COVID-19.

The rearrangement uses TRBV7-9 and TRBJ2-1; 12 nucleotides match TRBD1. Trimming at V came to 4 bases and at J to 5 bases, leaving 15 bases not matched to a gene. CDR3 length: 19 amino acids. The germline V gene has CDR1 SEHNR and CDR2 FQNEAQ (reference sequence). CDR3 nucleotides: TGTGCCAGCAGCTATAAACGCTTCCCGGGACAGGGGGCAAACAATGAGCAGTTCTTC. It specifies CASSYKRFPGQGANNEQFF.

This clonotype was detected a few times. The CDR3 is CASSTEETQYF. DNA of the CDR3: TGTGCCAGCAGTACAGAAGAGACCCAGTACTTC. V gene TRBV2 combines with J gene TRBJ2-5; D not certain. Trimming cost V 5 bases and J 3 bases, with 4 bases left between them. CDR1 is SNHLY and CDR2 is FYNNEI in the germline V gene. The CDR3 has 11 amino acids.

The rearrangement uses TRBV7-3 and TRBJ2-5, with D unclear. Germline CDR1 reads SGHTA; CDR2 reads FQGTGA. V dropped 2 bases and J dropped 2 bases, with 6 bases sitting between them. The CDR3 loop spans 13 amino acids. Here the CDR3 reads CASSLRPQETQYF. The DNA for the CDR3 is TGTGCCAGCAGCTTACGACCTCAAGAGACCCAGTACTTC.

This clonotype was seen more than once but under ten times. The chain combines TRBV2 with TRBJ2-6; D perhaps matches TRBD2 (6 bases). This CDR3 comprises 15 residues. V lost 6 bases, J lost 4 bases, and 13 bases lay in between. Germline assignment: CDR1 SNHLY and CDR2 FYNNEI. CDR3 loop: CASRRGAGGANVLTF. DNA of the CDR3: TGTGCCAGCAGGAGAGGGGCGGGAGGGGCCAACGTCCTGACTTTC.

The chain combines TRBV18 with TRBJ2-5, with 9 bases aligning to TRBD1. Losses at the gene ends were 2 bases for V and 5 bases for J; bases not matched to a gene: 0. The CDR3 is 13 amino acids. The germline V gene encodes CDR1 KGHSH and CDR2 LQKENI. CDR3 in DNA: TGTGCCAGCTCACCAGACAGGGGGGAGACCCAGTACTTC. It translates to CASSPDRGETQYF. Together with reference TRBV18 and TRBJ2-5, the CDR3 gives the full variable domain: NAGVMQNPRHLVRRRGQEARLRCSPMKGHSHVYWYRQLPEEGLKFMVYLQKENIIDESGMPKERFSAEFPKEGPSILRIQQVVRGDSAAYFCASSPDRGETQYFGPGTRLLVL.

In its sample, this clonotype is medium-sized. The J gene is TRBJ1-1, the V gene TRBV7-3, with D unclear. Trimming cost V 5 bases and J 6 bases, with 13 bases left between them. Germline V CDR1 and CDR2: SGHTA, FQGTGA. The CDR3 spans 13 residues. The CDR3 loop is CASSPTPGAEAFF. Written as DNA, the CDR3 is TGTGCCAGCAGCCCCACCCCAGGCGCTGAAGCTTTCTTT.

This clonotype was counted between two and nine times. The chain has TRBV12-3 or TRBV12-4 and TRBJ2-7, with D hard to call. Trimming pared 6 bases from V and 5 bases from J, leaving 14 bases between. The CDR3 totals 13 residues. The CDR3 coding sequence is TGTGCCAGCAGCGACGCTACCTACCACGAGCAGTACTTC. The encoded protein is CASSDATYHEQYF.

The V gene is TRBV21-1, the J gene TRBJ2-7. TRBV21-1 is shown as a pseudogene. The CDR3 extends over 11 amino acids. Here the CDR3 DNA reads TGTGCCAGCAGCAAAGGGTACGAGCAGTACTTC. It specifies CASSKGYEQYF.

This clonotype showed up just a few times. The chain uses TRBV7-2 and TRBJ1-2; D remains unclear. V lost 0 bases and J lost 4, with 12 bases in between. This CDR3 contains 15 residues. CDR1 and CDR2 (germline): SGHTA, FQGNSA. CDR3 sequence (DNA): TGTGCCAGCAGCTTAGCGGCGATTGGCACCTATGGCTACACCTTC. It is translated as CASSLAAIGTYGYTF. Full variable domain (missing parts from reference TRBV7-2 and TRBJ1-2): GAGVSQSPSNKVTEKGKDVELRCDPISGHTALYWYRQSLGQGLEFLIYFQGNSAPDKSGLPSDRFSAERTGGSVSTLTIQRTQQEDSAVYLCASSLAAIGTYGYTFGSGTRLTVV.